This T cell receptor beta chain was retrieved from a study of shared clonotypes between healthy human individuals. Background on the study: With ages of 18 to 49, the donors were two women and a few men. General study points: What limited the represented genetic and exposure-history diversity was the small number of donors. Rarefaction exposed incomplete sorted-subset sequencing despite large depth.

Researchers partitioned CD4+ cells into CD45RA+ naive and CD45RA-negative memory subsets. Turning to this clone: Its antigen is unidentified.

Germline V gene sequence: CDR1 MDHEN, CDR2 SYDVKM. The CDR3 is made up of 16 amino acids. V lost 4 bases and J 0 bases, leaving 13 bases between the germline ends. Sequencing was performed with immunoSEQ multiplex PCR; in TCRdb, only in-frame clones are kept and a portion is missing. Of about 660,000 clones listed, 74% are singletons. The source is a woman in her twenties or thirties in good health. The V and J genes are TRBV28 and TRBJ2-1; a possible D gene is TRBD2 (5 bases). The sequencing input was memory CD4+ T cells sorted from blood. Regarding subset: CD45RA-negative fraction. CDR3 residues: CASSSPSPSSYNEQFF. CDR3 in DNA: TGTGCCAGCAGTTCCCCTAGCCCTAGCTCCTACAATGAGCAGTTCTTC.